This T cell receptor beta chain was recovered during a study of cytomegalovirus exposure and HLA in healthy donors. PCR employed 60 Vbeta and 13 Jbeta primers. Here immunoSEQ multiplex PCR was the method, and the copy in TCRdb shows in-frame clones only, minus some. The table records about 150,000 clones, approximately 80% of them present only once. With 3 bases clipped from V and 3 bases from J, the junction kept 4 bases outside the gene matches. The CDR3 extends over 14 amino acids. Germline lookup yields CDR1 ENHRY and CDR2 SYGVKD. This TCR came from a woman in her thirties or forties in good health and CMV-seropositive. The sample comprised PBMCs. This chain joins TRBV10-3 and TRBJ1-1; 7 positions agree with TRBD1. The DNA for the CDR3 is TGTGCCATCAGTGATGACAGGGTGTACACTGAAGCTTTCTTT. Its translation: CAISDDRVYTEAFF.